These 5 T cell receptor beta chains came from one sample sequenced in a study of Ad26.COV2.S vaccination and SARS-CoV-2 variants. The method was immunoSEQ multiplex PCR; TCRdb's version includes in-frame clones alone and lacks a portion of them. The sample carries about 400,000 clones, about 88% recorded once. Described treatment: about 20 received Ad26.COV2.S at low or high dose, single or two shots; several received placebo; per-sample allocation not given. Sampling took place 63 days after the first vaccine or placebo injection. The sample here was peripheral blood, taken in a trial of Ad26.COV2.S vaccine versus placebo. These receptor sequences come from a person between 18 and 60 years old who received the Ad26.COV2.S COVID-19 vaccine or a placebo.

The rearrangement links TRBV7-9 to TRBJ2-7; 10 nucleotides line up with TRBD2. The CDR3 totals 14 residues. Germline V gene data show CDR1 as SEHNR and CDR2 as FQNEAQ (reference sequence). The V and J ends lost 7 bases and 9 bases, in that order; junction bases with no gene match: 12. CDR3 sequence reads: CASTPGTSGAAQYF. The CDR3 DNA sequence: TGTGCCAGCACCCCCGGTACTAGCGGGGCGGCGCAGTACTTC.

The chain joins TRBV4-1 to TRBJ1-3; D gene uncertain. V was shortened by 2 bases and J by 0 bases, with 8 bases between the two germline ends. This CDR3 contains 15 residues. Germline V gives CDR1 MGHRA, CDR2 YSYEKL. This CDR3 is CASSQHSNSGNTIYF. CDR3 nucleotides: TGCGCCAGCAGCCAACACAGCAACTCTGGAAACACCATATATTTT.

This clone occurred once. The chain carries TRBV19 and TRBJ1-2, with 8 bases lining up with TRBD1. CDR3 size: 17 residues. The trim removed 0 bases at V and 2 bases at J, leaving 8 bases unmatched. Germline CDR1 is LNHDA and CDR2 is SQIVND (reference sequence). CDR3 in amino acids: CASSIDVSGGLNYGYTF. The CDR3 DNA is TGTGCCAGTAGTATAGACGTATCAGGGGGCCTGAACTATGGCTACACCTTC.

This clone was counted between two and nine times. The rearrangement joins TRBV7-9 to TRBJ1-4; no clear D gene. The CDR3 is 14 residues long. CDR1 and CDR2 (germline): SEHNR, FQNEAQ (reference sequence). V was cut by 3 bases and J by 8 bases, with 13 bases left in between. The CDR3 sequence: CASSFPREEEKLFF. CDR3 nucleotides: TGTGCCAGCAGCTTCCCCCGGGAGGAGGAAAAACTGTTTTTT.

The CDR3 DNA reads TGTGCCAGCAGTGAAGAATCGTTGAAACTGTTTTTT. This codes for CASSEESLKLFF. The rearrangement joins TRBV25-1 to TRBJ1-4; D ambiguous. V was trimmed by 2 bases and J by 11 bases, leaving 9 bases between them. This CDR3 spans 12 amino acids. Germline loops: CDR1 MGHDK, CDR2 SYGVNS.